This TCR beta chain was recovered during a study of cytomegalovirus exposure and HLA in healthy donors. Overall study context: Ancestry clustering placed roughly 86% of around 400 genotyped donors in the Caucasian-associated cluster.

CDR1 is SNHLY and CDR2 is FYNNEI in the germline V gene. This CDR3 contains 16 residues. Trimming left V 2 bases short and J 0 bases short, with 12 bases between. This clone was counted only a few times. Its specificity is unknown. The PCR contained 60 Vbeta and 13 Jbeta primers. Method: immunoSEQ multiplex PCR; TCRdb's copy keeps in-frame clones and lacks some. Of roughly 160,000 clones listed, roughly 80% are singletons. Study-wide points: Some TCR beta chains (around 160 of them) were listed as cytomegalovirus-associated. Later analysis reportedly placed an Asian-associated ancestry cluster below the roughly 680-donor mean in N-insertions. Whilst most TCR sequences proved rare, a subset of public TCRs occurred across many donors.

The sample taken for sequencing was PBMCs. This clonotype was sampled from a man younger than 35 in good health and CMV-seropositive. The rearrangement uses TRBV2 and TRBJ2-3, with D perhaps matching TRBD2 (6 bases). The CDR3 loop is CASSERPAGSTDTQYF. CDR3 nucleotide sequence: TGTGCCAGCAGTGAACGCCCGGCGGGGAGCACAGATACGCAGTATTTT.